This record covers a single T cell receptor beta chain. Antigen specificity is unknown. The record originates from a study of blood T cells in healthy people across ages. About the study: For every two T cells, template switching captured about one barcoded beta molecule.

A sample-barcoded 5' primer and a J-beta primer mix were used in a second PCR of about 6 to 12 cycles. No fewer than 3 million CDR3-containing paired-end reads came from each sample. TCRdb called the 5' RACE reads again in MiXCR, with one record for every CDR3 protein. The sample lists about 720,000 distinct CDR3 sequences, 20% to 25% occurring once. General study results and limits: Naive T cell percentage showed a strong correlation with the diversity of TCR beta.

Sequences were obtained from blood. The receptor was derived from a man between 65 and 85 years old in good health.

The CDR3 loop is CAWSPGGGYTF. CDR3 DNA: TGTGCCTGGAGCCCAGGGGGTGGCTACACCTTC. The chain has TRBV30 and TRBJ1-2; 7 bases are a match to TRBD1. The junction had 2 bases not matched to a gene; V was cut back by 3 bases and J by 7 bases. Germline V gene lookup returns CDR1 GTSNPN and CDR2 SVGIG (reference sequence). The CDR3 is 11 amino acids.